The next 18 T cell receptor beta chains were all read from a single sample in a study of ipilimumab plus nivolumab after autologous stem cell transplantation. TCRdb keeps only in-frame clones here, not all; method: immunoSEQ multiplex PCR. The sample contains 8,000 to 11,000 clones, about 78% of which appear only once. This sample comprised PBMCs, obtained in a trial of ipilimumab plus nivolumab as post-transplant consolidation. The receptors come from a male donor with diffuse large B-cell lymphoma.

The chain employs TRBV5-1 and TRBJ1-2; the D gene is possibly TRBD1 (6 bases). The length of the CDR3 is 14 residues. V was pared by 0 bases and J by 4 bases, with 10 bases between. Germline assignment: CDR1 SGHRS and CDR2 YFSETQ. This CDR3 reads CASSLEPGAYGYTF. In DNA form, the CDR3 reads TGCGCCAGCAGCTTGGAACCAGGGGCCTATGGCTACACCTTC.

This clone is a singleton in its sample. This chain uses TRBV11-3 with TRBJ1-5, with a tentative D call TRBD1 (6 bases). Germline assignment: CDR1 SGHNT and CDR2 YENEEA. Trimming left V 4 bases short and J 5 bases short, with 21 bases between. This CDR3 has 17 amino acids. The CDR3 protein is CASSSGETRGGHQPQHF. The CDR3 DNA sequence: TGTGCCAGCAGCTCAGGGGAGACTAGGGGAGGTCATCAGCCCCAGCATTTT.

The rearrangement uses TRBV30 and TRBJ1-6; the match to TRBD1 covers 7 bases. The CDR3 runs 15 residues. CDR1 is GTSNPN, CDR2 SVGIG, per germline (reference sequence). J lost 10 bases, V lost 0 bases, and 9 bases had no gene match. CDR3 bases: TGTGCCTGGAGTGTACTGGACAGGTTTGAATCACCCCTCCACTTT. Amino acids: CAWSVLDRFESPLHF.

The chain links TRBV2 to TRBJ1-2, with D uncertain. In germline, CDR1 is SNHLY, CDR2 FYNNEI. The CDR3 totals 12 residues. Between the trimmed V and J ends, which lost 4 bases and 6 bases, there was a span of 9 bases. This CDR3 is CASSGSGDGYTF. The CDR3 DNA sequence: TGTGCCAGCAGTGGTAGTGGGGATGGCTACACCTTC.

V gene TRBV9 combines with J gene TRBJ2-1, with D unresolved. Trimming stripped 0 bases from V and 4 bases from J, with 11 bases between. The germline CDR1 and CDR2 sequences are SGDLS and YYNGEE. The CDR3 covers 15 residues. CDR3 region: CASSVESIPYNEQFF. Here the CDR3 DNA reads TGTGCCAGCAGCGTAGAATCGATCCCTTACAATGAGCAGTTCTTC. Based on the CDR3 plus reference TRBV9 and TRBJ2-1, the full variable domain is DSGVTQTPKHLITATGQRVTLRCSPRSGDLSVYWYQQSLDQGLQFLIQYYNGEERAKGNILERFSAQQFPDLHSELNLSSLELGDSALYFCASSVESIPYNEQFFGPGTRLTVL.

This clone showed up just a few times. The gene calls are TRBV9 and TRBJ1-6; no clear D. Germline assignment: CDR1 SGDLS and CDR2 YYNGEE. The CDR3 loop spans 13 amino acids. With 0 bases removed from V and 9 bases from J, the gap between germline ends came to 7 bases. The CDR3 sequence is CASSVGAFSPLHF. The CDR3 DNA reads TGTGCCAGCAGCGTAGGCGCCTTTTCACCCCTCCACTTT.

The chain combines TRBV30 with TRBJ2-7; no definite D call. The CDR3 has 14 residues. The germline V gene encodes CDR1 GTSNPN and CDR2 SVGIG (reference sequence). Trimming pared 0 bases from V and 3 bases from J, leaving 12 bases between. CDR3 nucleotide sequence: TGTGCCTGGAGTGTCCTTCAGTCGCACTACGAGCAGTACTTC. Its translation is CAWSVLQSHYEQYF.

The V gene is TRBV2, the J gene TRBJ1-5; no reliable D call. The germline V and J ends were trimmed by 5 bases and 4 bases, with 9 bases remaining between them. CDR1 and CDR2 from the germline V gene are SNHLY and FYNNEI. The CDR3 is made up of 13 amino acids. The CDR3 protein is CASSRQVNQPQHF. The CDR3 nucleotides read TGTGCCAGCAGTCGGCAGGTAAATCAGCCCCAGCATTTT. Full variable domain (outside the CDR3, taken from reference TRBV2 and TRBJ1-5): EPEVTQTPSHQVTQMGQEVILRCVPISNHLYFYWYRQILGQKVEFLVSFYNNEISEKSEIFDDQFSVERPDGSNFTLKIRSTKLEDSAMYFCASSRQVNQPQHFGDGTRLSIL.

Relative to its sample, this clone is medium-sized. The chain links TRBV19 to TRBJ1-2; D not resolved. The V gene's germline CDR1 is LNHDA and CDR2 SQIVND (reference sequence). V lost 3 bases, J lost 0 bases, and 5 bases lay in between. This CDR3 has 13 amino acids. Here the CDR3 reads CASSISTNYGYTF. Here the CDR3 DNA reads TGTGCCAGTAGTATTTCGACTAACTATGGCTACACCTTC.

The rearrangement uses TRBV28 and TRBJ1-4; a weak D match, TRBD1 (6 bases). This CDR3 region has 14 residues. Germline V CDR1 and CDR2: MDHEN, SYDVKM. V was clipped by 6 bases and J by 7 bases, with 15 bases between them. The CDR3 loop reads CASRTQGWLEKLFF. The DNA of the CDR3 is TGTGCCAGCAGGACCCAGGGGTGGCTTGAAAAACTGTTTTTT.

V usage is TRBV5-1 and J usage is TRBJ2-7; 8 bases are shared with TRBD2. The CDR3 sequence is 16 residues long. Trimming removed 0 bases from V and 3 bases from J; junction bases left unmatched: 8. The V gene's germline CDR1 is SGHRS and CDR2 YFSETQ. CDR3 sequence: CASSLGHGGEDYEQYF. The CDR3 DNA sequence: TGCGCCAGCAGCTTGGGGCACGGGGGGGAAGACTACGAGCAGTACTTC.

The chain joins TRBV18 to TRBJ2-7, with 10 bases matching TRBD1. The CDR3 spans 12 residues. Germline values: CDR1 KGHSH, CDR2 LQKENI. With V trimmed by 4 bases and J by 9 bases, 3 bases remained unmatched. Here the CDR3 reads CASSLTGGVQYF. Here the CDR3 DNA reads TGTGCCAGCTCACTGACAGGGGGCGTGCAGTACTTC.

This clone was seen a handful of times. The gene calls are TRBV11-2 and TRBJ2-3, with unresolved D. Germline CDR1 is SGHAT and CDR2 is FQNNGV. The CDR3 consists of 16 residues. V dropped 3 bases and J dropped 2 bases, with 15 bases sitting between them. CDR3 residues: CASSFDLGGLTDTQYF. CDR3 nucleotides: TGTGCCAGCAGCTTTGATCTAGGCGGCCTCACAGATACGCAGTATTTT. The variable domain in full, completed from reference TRBV11-2 and TRBJ2-3, reads EAGVAQSPRYKIIEKRQSVAFWCNPISGHATLYWYQQILGQGPKLLIQFQNNGVVDDSQLPKDRFSAERLKGVDSTLKIQPAKLEDSAVYLCASSFDLGGLTDTQYFGPGTRLTVL.

The chain combines TRBV19 with TRBJ1-1; the D is unclear. This CDR3 region has 14 residues. The V and J ends lost 7 bases and 5 bases respectively, with 17 bases between them. Germline-derived CDR1 and CDR2 are LNHDA and SQIVND (reference sequence). The CDR3 coding sequence is TGTGCCAGTACCGTACGCCCCGCTGGGACTGAAGCTTTCTTT. Translation: CASTVRPAGTEAFF.

The chain couples TRBV6-4 to TRBJ2-7, with TRBD1 matching 9 bases. With V trimmed by 2 bases and J by 2 bases, 7 bases remained unmatched. CDR1 and CDR2 (germline): MRHNA, SNTAGT. CDR3 length: 16 residues. DNA for the CDR3: TGTGCCAGCAGTGACCCCCGACAGGGGGAGACCTACGAGCAGTACTTC. Translation gives CASSDPRQGETYEQYF.

The chain links TRBV27 to TRBJ1-2; D ambiguous. The CDR3 runs to 13 residues. Per the germline V gene, CDR1 is MNHEY and CDR2 is SMNVEV (reference sequence). V shed 6 bases and J shed 4 bases, with 12 bases lying between them. CDR3 DNA: TGTGCCAGCAGCCAACACCCAACCTATGGCTACACCTTC. This sequence encodes CASSQHPTYGYTF.

This sequence joins TRBV5-1 and TRBJ2-2; D unclear. CDR3 length: 15 amino acids. In germline, CDR1 is SGHRS, CDR2 YFSETQ. V lost 2 bases, J lost 0 bases, and 8 bases lay in between. CDR3 bases: TGCGCCAGCAGCTTAGGAGCCCCGAACACCGGGGAGCTGTTTTTT. It yields the protein CASSLGAPNTGELFF.

The genes are TRBV27 and TRBJ1-2; D is uncertain. V dropped 5 bases and J dropped 8 bases, with 21 bases sitting between them. Germline V gene data show CDR1 as MNHEY and CDR2 as SMNVEV (reference sequence). The CDR3 sequence is 15 residues long. CDR3 sequence reads: CASSPLRERGYGYTF. CDR3 sequence (DNA): TGTGCCAGCAGTCCCCTCCGGGAGCGAGGCTACGGCTACACCTTC.